This passage covers 32 T cell receptor beta chains from one sample sequenced in a study of blood T cells in healthy people across ages. A second PCR, run for roughly 7 to 12 cycles, used a sample-barcoded 5' primer plus a J-beta primer mix. TCRdb independently ran MiXCR on the 5' RACE reads; one entry per CDR3 protein. The sample contains roughly 1,800,000 distinct CDR3 sequences, 49% of which appear only once. The sequenced sample consisted of blood. Every receptor here comes from a woman in her thirties or forties in good health.

The genes are TRBV20-1 and TRBJ1-5; the match to TRBD1 covers 8 bases. CDR1 and CDR2 from the germline V gene are DFQATT and SNEGSKA (reference sequence). This CDR3 spans 15 amino acids. V dropped 2 bases and J dropped 7; count of bases not matched to a gene: 10. The CDR3 loop reads CSARRRTGRGQPQHF. CDR3 sequence (DNA): TGCAGTGCTAGAAGGCGGACAGGGAGGGGGCAGCCCCAGCATTTT.

J is TRBJ1-2 and V is TRBV4-2; maybe TRBD1 (5 bases). Germline CDR1 is LGHNA and CDR2 is YNFKEQ. CDR3 length: 16 amino acids. Trimming took off 1 base at V and 3 bases at J, with 15 bases between the two ends. CDR3 protein: CASSQGGGDGYYGYTF. The CDR3 nucleotides are TGTGCCAGCAGCCAAGGGGGAGGGGACGGGTACTATGGCTACACCTTC.

This clonotype was recorded a few times. CDR3 sequence (DNA): TGTGCCAGCAGACACAGCGGCACAGATACGCAGTATTTT. Amino acids: CASRHSGTDTQYF. This chain links TRBV12-3 or TRBV12-4 with TRBJ2-3; the D is unclear. Trimming shortened V by 6 bases and J by 1 base, and 8 bases separated the two germline ends. The CDR3 covers 13 residues.

The rearrangement uses TRBV11-2 and TRBJ2-5, with TRBD2 identical over 7 bases. Germline-derived CDR1 and CDR2 are SGHAT and FQNNGV. The CDR3 extends over 14 amino acids. The V and J ends lost 5 bases and 3 bases, in that order; junction bases with no gene match: 6. CDR3 loop: CASSPLSGEETQYF. The CDR3 coding sequence is TGTGCCAGCAGCCCCTTGAGCGGGGAAGAGACCCAGTACTTC.

The chain uses TRBV5-1 and TRBJ2-6; a weak D match, TRBD1 (6 bases). Trimming took off 2 bases at V and 0 bases at J, with 12 bases between the two ends. The CDR3 is made up of 17 amino acids. Germline V gives CDR1 SGHRS, CDR2 YFSETQ. The CDR3 here is CASSLQGPSSGANVLTF. The CDR3 nucleotides read TGCGCCAGCAGCTTACAGGGCCCTAGCTCTGGGGCCAACGTCCTGACTTTC.

This clonotype turned up a few times. The chain links TRBV7-2 to TRBJ1-2; tentative D call: TRBD1 (6 bases). The CDR3 has 15 amino acids. Germline values: CDR1 SGHTA, CDR2 FQGNSA. Trimming left V 2 bases short and J 6 bases short, with 16 bases between. Here the CDR3 DNA reads TGTGCCAGCAGCTTAAAGGGGGGGTCTTCGAATGGCTACACCTTC. Translation gives CASSLKGGSSNGYTF.

The sample holds one count of this clonotype. This chain joins TRBV5-5 and TRBJ2-3; the D is unclear. Germline V gene sequence: CDR1 SGHKS, CDR2 YYEKEE (reference sequence). This CDR3 region has 14 residues. V gave up 7 bases and J gave up 0 bases, with 12 bases separating them. CDR3 residues: CASDGSSSTDTQYF. In nucleotides, the CDR3 is TGTGCCAGCGATGGTTCCTCTAGCACAGATACGCAGTATTTT.

This clonotype was picked up many times. V usage is TRBV7-2 and J usage is TRBJ2-6; D unclear. Germline CDR1 SGHTA, CDR2 FQGNSA. This CDR3 has 15 amino acids. The ends were cut back, 1 base at V and 2 bases at J, with 6 bases in the middle. Here the CDR3 reads CASSLVGAGANVLTF. The CDR3 bases are TGTGCCAGCAGCTTAGTTGGGGCTGGGGCCAACGTCCTGACTTTC.

In its sample, this clonotype was seen a few times. Germline and junction disagree at one end, which may indicate a read error. This chain joins TRBV6-2 or TRBV6-3 and TRBJ1-2, with no clear D. The germline CDR1 and CDR2 sequences are MNHEY and SVGEGT. CDR3 length: 14 residues. The CDR3 coding sequence is TGTGCCAGCAATCCCGGTCCGCCATTGGATGGCTACATCTTC. Encoded protein: CASNPGPPLDGYIF.

Notes on this clonotype: An end of the junction does not agree with germline; a read error may underlie this. The rearrangement joins TRBV28 to TRBJ1-6, with TRBD1 matching over 9 bases. Per the germline V gene, CDR1 is MDHEN and CDR2 is SYDVKM. The CDR3 runs to 14 residues. Here the CDR3 reads CASSAPGTGSPLHF. Here the CDR3 DNA reads TGCGCCAGCAGTGCCCCCGGGACAGGGTCACCCCTCCACTTT.

V and J are TRBV7-2 and TRBJ2-1, with D possibly being TRBD2 (6 bases). The CDR3 runs to 15 residues. V lost 5 bases, J lost 9 bases, and 20 bases lay in between. Per germline, CDR1 SGHTA and CDR2 FQGNSA. CDR3 sequence (DNA): TGTGCCAGCAGCCCCGGGAGCAGGGCCTCCGGTGAGCAGTTCTTC. Encoded protein: CASSPGSRASGEQFF.

The chain couples TRBV20-1 to TRBJ2-7; 9 nucleotides agree with TRBD1. There are 13 residues in the CDR3. CDR1 is DFQATT, CDR2 SNEGSKA, per germline (reference sequence). Trimming cost V 2 bases and J 10 bases; bases outside gene matches: 9. CDR3 bases: TGCAGTGCTAGACCTCGGGACAGGGCAATTCAGTACTTC. It specifies CSARPRDRAIQYF.

This clonotype was counted only a few times. The chain is built from TRBV4-2 and TRBJ2-5, with no clear D. The germline CDR1 and CDR2 sequences are LGHNA and YNFKEQ. With 0 bases removed from V and 2 bases from J, the gap between germline ends came to 13 bases. The CDR3 loop spans 16 amino acids. CDR3: CASSQESGAPQETQYF. Written as DNA, the CDR3 is TGTGCCAGCAGCCAAGAATCAGGAGCGCCTCAAGAGACCCAGTACTTC.

This clonotype came up a few times. The rearrangement joins TRBV29-1 to TRBJ2-6; 15 bases line up with TRBD2. Germline loops: CDR1 SQVTM, CDR2 ANQGSEA. Losses at the gene ends were 1 base for V and 0 bases for J; bases not matched to a gene: 4. CDR3 length: 19 residues. Written as DNA, the CDR3 is TGCAGCGTTGAAGGGACTAGCGGGGGGGTACGCTCTGGGGCCAACGTCCTGACTTTC. Translating it yields CSVEGTSGGVRSGANVLTF.

The chain joins TRBV19 to TRBJ2-3; a weak D match, TRBD1 (6 bases). The V gene's germline CDR1 is LNHDA and CDR2 SQIVND (reference sequence). Between the trimmed V and J ends, which lost 7 bases and 6 bases, there was a span of 17 bases. CDR3 size: 14 residues. The CDR3 here is CASTHADTGDTQYF. CDR3 DNA: TGTGCCAGTACTCACGCCGACACAGGGGATACGCAGTATTTT.

This clonotype was observed a few times. This sequence joins TRBV13 and TRBJ2-1, with 10 bases that match TRBD2. The trim removed 4 bases at V and 14 bases at J, leaving 8 bases unmatched. Per the germline V gene, CDR1 is PRHDT and CDR2 is FYEKMQ (reference sequence). CDR3 size: 13 residues. In DNA form, the CDR3 reads TGTGCCAGCAGCTCCCCTCTGAGCGGGGGGGAGTTCTTC. This encodes CASSSPLSGGEFF.

The chain employs TRBV7-2 and TRBJ1-6; TRBD1 matches 10 bases. Germline V gene sequence: CDR1 SGHTA, CDR2 FQGNSA. J gave up 8 bases and V 4 bases, and 8 bases lay outside the gene matches. The CDR3 loop spans 16 amino acids. The CDR3 DNA is TGTGCCAGCAGCTCGGGTACCGGGACAGGGGATTCACCCCTCCACTTT. It codes for CASSSGTGTGDSPLHF.

This chain joins TRBV5-5 and TRBJ2-3; perhaps D is TRBD1 or TRBD2 (5 bases each). In germline, CDR1 is SGHKS, CDR2 YYEKEE (reference sequence). This CDR3 region has 15 residues. Trimming removed 3 bases at V and 8 bases at J, with 19 bases between. CDR3: CASSSWDGIDGTQYF. CDR3 coding DNA: TGTGCCAGCAGCTCCTGGGACGGTATAGACGGTACGCAGTATTTT.

The chain employs TRBV4-1 and TRBJ2-7, with 8 nucleotides matching TRBD1. V was pared by 2 bases and J by 5 bases, with 5 bases of the junction left unmatched. This CDR3 spans 14 amino acids. The V gene's germline CDR1 is MGHRA and CDR2 YSYEKL. CDR3 sequence (DNA): TGCGCCAGCAGCCAATTTGGGACAGGCAACGAGCAGTACTTC. Translated: CASSQFGTGNEQYF.

On this clonotype: The junction differs from germline at one of its ends, possibly a read error. This rearrangement joins TRBV7-7 to TRBJ2-3, with D unresolved. Germline V lookup: CDR1 SSHAT, CDR2 FNYEAQ (reference sequence). This CDR3 contains 15 residues. The CDR3 region has the DNA TGTGCTAGCAGCTTACGCCCCCTTGGCACAGATACGCAGTATTTT. This codes for CASSLRPLGTDTQYF. Together with reference TRBV7-7 and TRBJ2-3, the CDR3 gives the full variable domain: GAGVSQSPRYKVTKRGQDVTLRCDPISSHATLYWYQQALGQGPEFLTYFNYEAQPDKSGLPSDRFSAERPEGSISTLTIQRTEQRDSAMYRCASSLRPLGTDTQYFGPGTRLTVL.

V is TRBV3-1 and J is TRBJ2-7, with a tentative D call TRBD2 (7 bases). The J call could be wrong; TRBJ2-5 is a better fit for the DNA end. The germline V gene encodes CDR1 LGHDT and CDR2 YNNKEL (reference sequence). The CDR3 loop spans 15 amino acids. In nucleotides, the CDR3 is TGTGCCAGCAGCCAGGGAGGGGGAGGTGTGTGGACCCAGTACTTC. Its protein is CASSQGGGGVWTQYF.

This clonotype was detected a few times. The chain has TRBV28 and TRBJ2-5; possibly TRBD1 for D (5 bases). The CDR3 loop spans 16 amino acids. The V end lost 1 base, the J end lost 3 bases, and 15 bases lay between the germline ends. Germline-derived CDR1 and CDR2 are MDHEN and SYDVKM. The CDR3 coding sequence is TGTGCCAGCAGTTTATATGGGCAGGGCCTGAAAGAGACCCAGTACTTC. Its protein product is CASSLYGQGLKETQYF.

The chain employs TRBV4-2 and TRBJ1-1; D possibly corresponds to TRBD1 (6 bases). The V gene lost 1 base and the J gene lost 2 bases, with 11 bases spanning the gap. Germline loops: CDR1 LGHNA, CDR2 YNFKEQ. The length of the CDR3 is 15 residues. The chain's CDR3 is CASSQGDTPNTEAFF. The CDR3 coding sequence is TGTGCCAGCAGCCAAGGGGACACCCCAAACACTGAAGCTTTCTTT.

This clonotype was counted only a few times. V and J are TRBV28 and TRBJ2-3, with no clear D. This CDR3 has 12 residues. V was cut by 9 bases and J by 0 bases, with 7 bases left in between. Germline lookup yields CDR1 MDHEN and CDR2 SYDVKM. The chain's CDR3 is CASQTSTDTQYF. The CDR3 nucleotides read TGTGCCAGTCAGACTAGCACAGATACGCAGTATTTT.

For this clonotype: Compared with germline, one end of the junction differs, possibly owing to a read error. This rearrangement joins TRBV6-5 to TRBJ2-4, with 7 nucleotides matching TRBD1. Germline V gene lookup returns CDR1 MNHEY and CDR2 SVGAGI. The CDR3 has 15 residues. The CDR3 spells CSSSYDRAQKNIQYF. The CDR3 nucleotides read TGTTCCAGCAGTTACGACAGGGCTCAAAAAAACATTCAGTACTTC.

V is TRBV20-1 and J is TRBJ2-4; D perhaps matches TRBD1 (7 bases). The last part of the DNA fits TRBJ2-7 better; the J call may be wrong. This CDR3 contains 18 residues. Germline V gene sequence: CDR1 DFQATT, CDR2 SNEGSKA (reference sequence). The CDR3 protein is CSARGGDSRRQAAYEQYF. In nucleotides, the CDR3 is TGCAGTGCTAGAGGCGGGGACAGCAGGAGGCAGGCGGCCTACGAGCAGTACTTC.

At least ten counts were recorded for this clonotype. V is TRBV10-3 and J is TRBJ2-7, with D unclear. V shed 2 bases and J shed 5 bases, with 4 bases lying between them. Per the germline V gene, CDR1 is ENHRY and CDR2 is SYGVKD. This CDR3 has 11 amino acids. The CDR3 is CAISEGHEQYF. The CDR3 nucleotides are TGTGCCATCAGTGAGGGGCACGAGCAGTACTTC.

This chain uses TRBV7-2 with TRBJ2-3, with 7 bases aligning to TRBD1. From germline, CDR1 is SGHTA and CDR2 FQGNSA. J was trimmed by 8 bases and V by 7 bases; bases with no gene match: 9. The CDR3 consists of 13 residues. CDR3 in amino acids: CASTLTGMPTQYF. The CDR3 DNA reads as TGTGCCAGCACCTTGACAGGGATGCCTACGCAGTATTTT. The full variable domain, in which reference TRBV7-2 and TRBJ2-3 provide the parts outside the CDR3, is GAGVSQSPSNKVTEKGKDVELRCDPISGHTALYWYRQSLGQGLEFLIYFQGNSAPDKSGLPSDRFSAERTGGSVSTLTIQRTQQEDSAVYLCASTLTGMPTQYFGPGTRLTVL.

The table lists this clonotype with a few counts. The V gene is TRBV7-6, the J gene TRBJ2-1; 8 bases fit TRBD1. CDR3 length equals 16 residues. The J segment lost 7 bases and the V segment lost 4 bases, leaving 12 bases of the junction unmatched. CDR1 SGHVS and CDR2 FNYEAQ come from the germline V gene. The CDR3 reads CASSSLGRGLDNEQFF. The CDR3 DNA is TGTGCCAGCAGCTCCTTGGGCAGGGGGCTCGATAATGAGCAGTTCTTC.

Only a few counts were recorded for this clonotype. The chain uses TRBV11-1 and TRBJ2-7; D is perhaps TRBD1 (6 bases). The CDR3 extends over 16 amino acids. The V end was cut by 6 bases, the J end by 4 bases, with 22 bases between. Germline CDR1 reads SGHAT; CDR2 reads FQDESV (reference sequence). The CDR3 sequence is CASRSGTSQETYEQYF. The CDR3 region has the DNA TGTGCCAGCAGGTCCGGGACATCCCAGGAAACTTACGAGCAGTACTTC.

This clonotype has only a few counts. The chain joins TRBV20-1 to TRBJ2-5, with 12 bases identical to TRBD2. J gave up 4 bases and V 5 bases, and 11 bases lay outside the gene matches. Germline V CDR1 and CDR2: DFQATT, SNEGSKA (reference sequence). The CDR3 is 16 residues long. The CDR3 nucleotides are TGCAGTGCTGTCCCTCCTAGCGGGGGGGTAGGAGAGACCCAGTACTTC. Encoded protein: CSAVPPSGGVGETQYF.

The chain joins TRBV29-1 to TRBJ2-1; no definite D call. The V end lost 3 bases, the J end lost 7 bases, and 7 bases lay between the germline ends. The CDR3 has 11 residues. The V gene's germline CDR1 is SQVTM and CDR2 ANQGSEA. The CDR3 bases are TGCAGCGTTGACTCCGCTAATGAGCAGTTCTTC. It codes for CSVDSANEQFF.